Listed here is a single T cell receptor (beta chain). How the authors handled the data: It was from reference gene primer amplification that nucleated cell counts were estimated. Using immunoSEQ multiplex PCR, the repertoire was profiled, and TCRdb retains in-frame clones only, with some absent. The D gene and trimming were derived from the DNA, and the V and J assignments and clone size from that table. Altogether 80,000 to 100,000 clones are present, approximately 80% being singletons, with the ten largest covering about 11%. This record comes from a study of blood T cell repertoires in COVID-19. In germline, CDR1 is SGHKS, CDR2 YYEKEE (reference sequence). The V end was cut by 4 bases, the J end by 8 bases, with 21 bases between. CDR3 length: 15 amino acids.

The source of this sequence is a man aged 65 to 79 with active or convalescent COVID-19. The sample taken for sequencing was peripheral blood. V is TRBV5-5 and J is TRBJ1-1; tentatively, D is TRBD1 (5 bases). The DNA for the CDR3 is TGTGCCAGCAGCCCCCAGACAGCGATTCCTACAGAAGCTTTCTTT. Encoded protein: CASSPQTAIPTEAFF.